The 26 T cell receptor beta chains listed next were all sequenced from one sample in a study of blood T cell repertoires in COVID-19. Sequenced by immunoSEQ multiplex PCR; TCRdb stores in-frame clones only, minus some. The repertoire holds around 240,000 clones, with about 84% as singletons. What was sequenced was PBMCs or T cells enriched from blood (not recorded which). Source of these receptors: a woman in her forties or fifties who had recovered from COVID-19.

The CDR3 nucleotides are TGTGCCAGCACCGTGGGGGGTCAGACCTACGAGCAGTACTTC. Amino acids: CASTVGGQTYEQYF. The V gene is TRBV28, the J gene TRBJ2-7, with D tentatively TRBD2 (6 bases). Trimming took off 7 bases at V and 2 bases at J, with 15 bases between the two ends. Germline CDR1 and CDR2: MDHEN and SYDVKM. This CDR3 contains 14 residues.

About this clone itself: Other nucleotide sequences from this sample produce the same CDR3. The chain recombines TRBV5-6 with TRBJ1-5; D unresolved. V lost 0 bases and J 5 bases, leaving 3 bases between the germline ends. CDR1 SGHDT and CDR2 YYEEEE come from the germline V gene. There are 12 residues in the CDR3. The CDR3 DNA sequence: TGTGCCAGCAGCTTGGGCGATCAGCCCCAGCATTTT. This sequence encodes CASSLGDQPQHF.

CDR3 amino acids: CASRGTISNQPQHF. CDR3 coding DNA: TGTGCCAGCAGGGGGACAATTAGCAATCAGCCCCAGCATTTT. The chain has TRBV28 and TRBJ1-5, with D possibly matching TRBD1 (6 bases). V lost 6 bases to trimming and J lost 0 bases, with 9 bases between them. There are 14 residues in the CDR3. Germline V gene sequence: CDR1 MDHEN, CDR2 SYDVKM.

The chain couples TRBV6-5 to TRBJ1-3, with a weak D call TRBD1 (6 bases). This CDR3 has 16 amino acids. The V gene's germline CDR1 is MNHEY and CDR2 SVGAGI. Trimming took 3 bases from V and 1 from J, leaving 13 bases between them. The CDR3 is CASSYDRRNSGNTIYF. CDR3 sequence (DNA): TGTGCCAGCAGTTATGACAGGCGGAATTCTGGAAACACCATATATTTT.

V is TRBV9 and J is TRBJ1-4; 8 bases are a match to TRBD1. V trimming: 0 bases; J trimming: 5 bases; junction bases outside the gene matches: 3. The germline V gene has CDR1 SGDLS and CDR2 YYNGEE. The CDR3 extends over 15 amino acids. This CDR3 reads CASSVEDRENEKLFF. In DNA form, the CDR3 reads TGTGCCAGCAGCGTAGAGGACAGGGAGAATGAAAAACTGTTTTTT.

The chain is built from TRBV11-3 and TRBJ2-5; TRBD2 might be the D (5 bases). Germline-derived CDR1 and CDR2 are SGHNT and YENEEA. The V gene lost 1 base and the J gene lost 5 bases, with 20 bases spanning the gap. The CDR3 contains 17 residues. In DNA form, the CDR3 reads TGTGCCAGCAGCTTAGGGTACACTAGGGCAAGCGCCGAGACCCAGTACTTC. This codes for CASSLGYTRASAETQYF.

The genes are TRBV20-1 and TRBJ2-7, with D possibly matching TRBD1 (5 bases). V lost 3 bases and J lost 4, with 10 bases in between. This CDR3 contains 12 residues. Per the germline V gene, CDR1 is DFQATT and CDR2 is SNEGSKA (reference sequence). The CDR3 protein is CSASPGRYEQYF. As DNA, the CDR3 is TGCAGTGCTAGTCCAGGGCGATACGAGCAGTACTTC.

This sequence joins TRBV3-1 (or the pseudogene TRBV3-2) and TRBJ2-5, with D possibly matching TRBD2 (6 bases). Trimming shortened V by 0 bases and J by 5 bases, and 7 bases separated the two germline ends. The length of the CDR3 is 13 residues. Germline loops: CDR1 LGHDT, CDR2 YNNKEL (reference sequence). The CDR3 nucleotides are TGTGCCAGCAGCCAAGATCGGGGGGAGACCCAGTACTTC. Encoded protein: CASSQDRGETQYF.

The chain links TRBV19 to TRBJ1-1; D not resolved. This CDR3 region has 14 residues. The germline V gene has CDR1 LNHDA and CDR2 SQIVND (reference sequence). V gave up 3 bases and J gave up 1 base, with 9 bases separating them. The CDR3 reads CASSIWSENTEAFF. In DNA form, the CDR3 reads TGTGCCAGTAGTATTTGGTCAGAGAACACTGAAGCTTTCTTT.

This clone was detected a few times. The chain uses TRBV7-9 and TRBJ1-2; D remains ambiguous. V lost 0 bases to trimming and J lost 2 bases, with 7 bases between them. Germline assignment: CDR1 SEHNR and CDR2 FQNEAQ (reference sequence). This CDR3 has 14 residues. CDR3 in amino acids: CASSLAGFNYGYTF. The CDR3, as DNA: TGTGCCAGCAGCTTAGCGGGCTTCAACTATGGCTACACCTTC.

The rearrangement uses TRBV5-1 and TRBJ2-3, with 9 bases aligning to TRBD1. Per the germline V gene, CDR1 is SGHRS and CDR2 is YFSETQ. Unmatched junction bases numbered 7, after V lost 4 bases and J lost 4 bases. This CDR3 contains 15 residues. The DNA of the CDR3 is TGCGCCAGCAGCAAAGGACAGGGGATAGCAGATACGCAGTATTTT. Residues: CASSKGQGIADTQYF.

The chain combines TRBV6-5 with TRBJ2-7, with D possibly matching TRBD2 (7 bases). Trimming removed 5 bases at V and 9 bases at J, with 17 bases between. Germline CDR1 reads MNHEY; CDR2 reads SVGAGI. The CDR3 consists of 13 residues. CDR3 nucleotide sequence: TGTGCCAGCAGTCACCGGGACACGGGAGGGCAGTACTTC. Translated: CASSHRDTGGQYF.

The rearrangement uses TRBV28 and TRBJ2-7; 11 positions match TRBD2. With 2 bases clipped from V and 6 bases from J, the junction kept 3 bases outside the gene matches. CDR1 and CDR2 from the germline V gene are MDHEN and SYDVKM. The CDR3 spans 14 residues. This CDR3 is CASSLTSGSFEQYF. The CDR3 bases are TGTGCCAGCAGTTTAACTAGCGGGAGTTTCGAGCAGTACTTC.

This chain uses TRBV18 with TRBJ2-6, with 10 bases fitting TRBD1. This CDR3 contains 19 residues. Germline CDR1 reads KGHSH; CDR2 reads LQKENI. The junction had 10 bases not matched to a gene; V was cut back by 3 bases and J by 2 bases. CDR3 in DNA: TGTGCCAGCTCACCTGGGACAGGGGTTTTCCAGGCTGGGGCCAACGTCCTGACTTTC. Its protein is CASSPGTGVFQAGANVLTF.

The chain links TRBV4-3 to TRBJ2-3; no clear D gene. The CDR3 is made up of 18 amino acids. CDR1 LGHNA and CDR2 YSLEER come from the germline V gene. Trimming took off 0 bases at V and 2 bases at J, with 18 bases between the two ends. The CDR3 DNA is TGCGCCAGCAGCCAAGATAATCCGGTAGAATATTTCACAGATACGCAGTATTTT. Encoded protein: CASSQDNPVEYFTDTQYF.

The chain couples TRBV24-1 to TRBJ1-2; the D gene is possibly TRBD1 (5 bases). The CDR3 spans 16 residues. Trimming took 3 bases from V and 6 from J, leaving 19 bases between them. Germline V lookup: CDR1 KGHDR, CDR2 SFDVKD. The CDR3 here is CATSDPNSGGADGYTF. The CDR3 DNA reads as TGTGCCACCAGTGATCCGAATTCAGGCGGGGCGGATGGCTACACCTTC.

The rearrangement links TRBV12-3 or TRBV12-4 to TRBJ1-3; D gene ambiguous. This CDR3 spans 12 amino acids. Trimming shortened V by 3 bases and J by 9 bases, and 9 bases separated the two germline ends. CDR3: CASSFSGSTIYF. In DNA, the CDR3 is TGTGCCAGCAGTTTTTCCGGGAGCACCATATATTTT.

The rearrangement links TRBV5-1 to TRBJ1-4; D is uncertain. Germline-derived CDR1 and CDR2 are SGHRS and YFSETQ. Trimming removed 3 bases from V and 3 bases from J, with 9 bases in between. This CDR3 has 14 residues. CDR3 nucleotides: TGCGCCAGCAGCTCACGGAGTCCTAATGAAAAACTGTTTTTT. Translated: CASSSRSPNEKLFF.

Turning to this clone: The sample carries other DNA sequences with the same CDR3. The V gene is TRBV19, the J gene TRBJ1-1; D remains unclear. With 3 bases removed from V and 0 bases from J, the gap between germline ends came to 8 bases. The CDR3 covers 14 residues. Germline assignment: CDR1 LNHDA and CDR2 SQIVND (reference sequence). In nucleotides, the CDR3 is TGTGCCAGTAGTATTAGAGAGATGAACACTGAAGCTTTCTTT. It is translated as CASSIREMNTEAFF.

V and J are TRBV25-1 and TRBJ1-1, with a tentative D call TRBD1 (6 bases). The V end lost 4 bases, the J end lost 0 bases, and 18 bases lay between the germline ends. CDR1 MGHDK and CDR2 SYGVNS come from the germline V gene. This CDR3 region has 17 residues. The CDR3 reads CASSALQGTSLNTEAFF. The CDR3 DNA sequence: TGTGCCAGCAGTGCGTTACAAGGGACAAGTTTGAACACTGAAGCTTTCTTT.

This chain connects TRBV7-2 to TRBJ2-3; TRBD2 agrees at 7 bases. The CDR3 sequence is 14 residues long. V lost 6 bases, J lost 5 bases, and 8 bases stayed unmatched. CDR1 SGHTA and CDR2 FQGNSA come from the germline V gene. CDR3 residues: CASRWAGVKDTQYF. The DNA for the CDR3 is TGTGCCAGCAGGTGGGCGGGAGTAAAAGATACGCAGTATTTT.

This clone was observed a few times. The chain is built from TRBV6-5 and TRBJ1-5; D unclear. The V end lost 2 bases, the J end lost 4 bases, and 9 bases lay between the germline ends. From germline, CDR1 is MNHEY and CDR2 SVGAGI. CDR3 length equals 14 residues. CDR3 protein: CASSYLGQNQPQHF. In DNA, the CDR3 is TGTGCCAGCAGTTACCTTGGGCAAAATCAGCCCCAGCATTTT.

Comments on this clone: The same CDR3 also results from other DNA sequences found in this sample. The chain uses TRBV18 and TRBJ1-1, with 8 nucleotides matching TRBD1. Germline CDR1 and CDR2: KGHSH and LQKENI. Unmatched junction bases numbered 0, after V lost 3 bases and J lost 3 bases. The CDR3 is 13 amino acids. CDR3 coding DNA: TGTGCCAGCTCACCGACAGGGGACACTGAAGCTTTCTTT. Encoded protein: CASSPTGDTEAFF.

This clone was recorded once. The chain combines TRBV29-1 with TRBJ1-1, with D possibly TRBD1 on 5 matching bases. Germline assignment: CDR1 SQVTM and CDR2 ANQGSEA. The CDR3 contains 14 residues. Deletions cut 1 base from V and 0 bases from J, with 9 bases between. CDR3 coding DNA: TGCAGCGTTGAAGCGGCAGGGATGAACACTGAAGCTTTCTTT. Amino acids: CSVEAAGMNTEAFF.

This chain uses TRBV30 with TRBJ1-3; D remains unclear. Trimming pared 2 bases from V and 4 bases from J, leaving 12 bases between. The germline V gene encodes CDR1 GTSNPN and CDR2 SVGIG (reference sequence). The CDR3 extends over 14 amino acids. The chain's CDR3 is CAWSNGLSGNTIYF. DNA of the CDR3: TGTGCCTGGAGTAACGGTCTATCGGGAAACACCATATATTTT. The variable domain in full, with the rest retrieved from reference TRBV30 and TRBJ1-3, is SQTIHQWPATLVQPVGSPLSLECTVEGTSNPNLYWYRQAAGRGLQLLFYSVGIGQISSEVPQNLSASRPQDRQFILSSKKLLLSDSGFYLCAWSNGLSGNTIYFGEGSWLTVV.

This chain uses TRBV6-2 or TRBV6-3 with TRBJ1-5, with TRBD1 identical over 7 bases. CDR1 and CDR2 from the germline V gene are MNHEY and SVGEGT. V shed 2 bases, J shed 6 bases, and the junction held 7 bases outside the gene matches. This CDR3 has 15 residues. The CDR3 DNA follows: TGTGCCAGCAGTTACACGGACAGGTTCGGTCAGCCCCAGCATTTT. It encodes CASSYTDRFGQPQHF.